Below, one T cell receptor (beta chain) is given with its context. Its antigen is as yet unknown. Germline V gene sequence: CDR1 SQVTM, CDR2 ANQGSEA. The V gene lost 4 bases and the J gene lost 4 bases, with 14 bases spanning the gap. The length of the CDR3 is 14 residues. This sample is part of a study of beta chain features in type 1 diabetes. General study findings and limits: Any HLA-type effect on TCRB rearrangement remained unresolved here. Any PCR bias toward short templates would affect both groups alike. Naive, central memory and Treg TCRB repertoires appeared more alike in patients than in healthy donors. Across all four CD4+ subsets, people with type 1 diabetes showed modestly shorter TCRB CDR3s.

Cells sorted by CD45RO/CCR7/CD25/CD127/CD95/CD27 comprised CD4+ naive, central memory, regulatory and stem cell-like memory cells. The study reverse transcribed the entire isolated RNA, so it sequenced expressed TCRB transcripts. The data were produced by immunoSEQ multiplex PCR, yet TCRdb's version contains in-frame clones alone and is incomplete. The sample has about 340,000 clones, about 14% seen once. Sequencing used naive CD4+ T cells from blood. The TCR was taken from a woman aged 18-35 years with type 1 diabetes. The rearrangement joins TRBV29-1 to TRBJ2-1, with TRBD1 as a possible D gene (6 bases). The CDR3 coding sequence is TGCAGCGTTGTCGGTTTGGGGGCTTACAATGAGCAGTTCTTC. This translates into CSVVGLGAYNEQFF.